Sequencing of this T cell receptor (beta chain) was carried out in a study of T-cell reconstitution after alpha-beta-depleted transplantation in children. Study-level points and caveats: Roughly two months post-transplant, alpha-beta T cells reportedly originated from several hundred graft clones that had expanded. By one year post-transplant, T-cell counts and diversity largely arose from T cells that were newly produced. For some patients, TCRbeta diversity was high at day 60 because of recipient T cells and thymic progenitors that survived.

Unique molecular identifiers were incorporated when the TCRbeta library was constructed. Using its own MiXCR run on the PCR reads, TCRdb lists one record per CDR3 protein. The sample includes 800,000 to 1,000,000 distinct CDR3 sequences, about 29% of them seen just once. About this clonotype: The antigen remains unidentified.

This CDR3 contains 12 residues. Germline trimming cut 5 bases from V and 7 bases from J; bases unmatched to any gene: 3. The chain joins TRBV12-3 or TRBV12-4 to TRBJ2-7; 9 positions agree with TRBD2. This clonotype was sampled from a boy in the first two years of life who had a stem cell transplant for SCID, so the T cells may come from the graft donor. The sequencing used PBMCs, mostly from graft donor cells, collected 360 days after TCRalphabeta/CD19-depleted stem cell transplant. The CDR3 nucleotides are TGTGCCAGCAGTCCCGGACTAGCGGAGCAGTACTTC. Translating it yields CASSPGLAEQYF.